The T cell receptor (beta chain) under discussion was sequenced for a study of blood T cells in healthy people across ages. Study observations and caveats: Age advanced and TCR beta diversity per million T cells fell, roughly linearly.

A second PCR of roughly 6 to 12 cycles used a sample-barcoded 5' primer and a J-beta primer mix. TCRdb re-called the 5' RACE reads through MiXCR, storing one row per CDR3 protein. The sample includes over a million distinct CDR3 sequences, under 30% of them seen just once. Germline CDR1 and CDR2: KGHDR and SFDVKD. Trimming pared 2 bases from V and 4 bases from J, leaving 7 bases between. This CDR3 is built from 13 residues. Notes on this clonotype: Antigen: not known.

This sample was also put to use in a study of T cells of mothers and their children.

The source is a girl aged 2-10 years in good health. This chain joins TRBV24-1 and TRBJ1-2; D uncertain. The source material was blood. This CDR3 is CATSDWEFYGYTF. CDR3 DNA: TGTGCCACCAGTGATTGGGAGTTCTATGGCTACACCTTC.